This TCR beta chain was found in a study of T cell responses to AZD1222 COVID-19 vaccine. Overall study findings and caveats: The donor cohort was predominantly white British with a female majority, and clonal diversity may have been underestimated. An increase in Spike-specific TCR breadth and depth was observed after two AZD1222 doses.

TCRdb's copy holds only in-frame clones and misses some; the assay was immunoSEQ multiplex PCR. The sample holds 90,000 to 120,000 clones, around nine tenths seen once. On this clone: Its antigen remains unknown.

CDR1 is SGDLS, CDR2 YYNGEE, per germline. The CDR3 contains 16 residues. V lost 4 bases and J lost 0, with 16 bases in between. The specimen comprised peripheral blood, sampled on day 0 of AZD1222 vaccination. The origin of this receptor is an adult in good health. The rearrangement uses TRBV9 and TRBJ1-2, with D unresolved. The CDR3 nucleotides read TGTGCCAGCAGCCCGAATTGGGGAGACCCTAACTATGGCTACACCTTC. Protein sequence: CASSPNWGDPNYGYTF. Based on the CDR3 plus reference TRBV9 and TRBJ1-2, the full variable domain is DSGVTQTPKHLITATGQRVTLRCSPRSGDLSVYWYQQSLDQGLQFLIQYYNGEERAKGNILERFSAQQFPDLHSELNLSSLELGDSALYFCASSPNWGDPNYGYTFGSGTRLTVV.